This T cell receptor (beta chain) was recovered during a study of shared clonotypes between healthy human individuals. Study details: The study enrolled a couple of women and a few men aged 18 to 49. Study-wide results and caveats: Non-shared clonotypes were found to have lower generation probabilities than the clonotypes that were shared by all four of the sorted-subset donors.

CDR3 size: 18 residues. CDR1 and CDR2 from the germline V gene are PRHDT and FYEKMQ (reference sequence). Trimming cost V 4 bases and J 3 bases; bases outside gene matches: 13. In the case of this clone: As yet, its antigen is unknown.

Repertoires were generated with immunoSEQ multiplex PCR, while TCRdb's copy carries only in-frame clones and drops some. Of roughly 2,000,000 clones in the sample, about 95% were seen once. Selected positively for CCR7 and CD45RO-negative, naive CD8 cells excluded terminally differentiated effector memory CD45RA+ cells. The rearrangement uses TRBV13 and TRBJ2-2, with 8 positions matching TRBD1. Sequenced: naive CD8+ T cells sorted from blood. This TCR was sampled from a man aged 18 to 30 in good health. The CDR3: CASSSDRALSPDTGELFF. CDR3 bases: TGTGCCAGCAGCTCGGACAGGGCCCTTTCCCCGGACACCGGGGAGCTGTTTTTT. The whole variable domain, filled in from reference TRBV13 and TRBJ2-2, reads AAGVIQSPRHLIKEKRETATLKCYPIPRHDTVYWYQQGPGQDPQFLISFYEKMQSDKGSIPDRFSAQQFSDYHSELNMSSLELGDSALYFCASSSDRALSPDTGELFFGEGSRLTVL.